This T cell receptor (beta chain) is from a study of blood T cell repertoires in COVID-19. Overall study: Samples representing acute and convalescent COVID-19 were sourced from the United States, Italy and Spain.

Measured with immunoSEQ multiplex PCR; TCRdb has only the in-frame clones, and not every one. The table has 45,000 to 75,000 clones, 70% to 90% seen once; the top ten hold 4.5% to 5%. The germline V and J ends were trimmed by 4 bases and 4 bases, with 9 bases remaining between them. The CDR3 has 13 amino acids. The sequence was obtained from a man aged 55-75 years with acute or convalescent COVID-19. The chain combines TRBV12-3 or TRBV12-4 with TRBJ2-3, with TRBD2 as a possible D gene (5 bases). Sequenced: peripheral blood. CDR3 bases: TGTGCCAGCAGTTCCGGAGGTCCAGATACGCAGTATTTT. This sequence encodes CASSSGGPDTQYF.